These 31 T cell receptor beta chains came from one sample sequenced in a study of breast tumors, draining lymph nodes, adjacent tissues. TCRdb re-called the multiplex PCR reads through MiXCR, storing one row per CDR3 protein. Counted here are about 21,000 distinct CDR3 sequences, around 55% occurring once; the ten biggest clones make up roughly an eighth. Sequencing was performed on breast tumor tissue. These receptors were taken from a female donor with breast cancer. Some clones in this sample may be carry-over from other donors' samples.

The gene calls are TRBV6-2 or TRBV6-3 and TRBJ2-7, with a possible D match to TRBD1 (5 bases). Trimming took off 11 bases at V and 2 bases at J, with 16 bases between the two ends. Germline V lookup: CDR1 MNHEY, CDR2 SVGEGT. This CDR3 is built from 13 residues. CDR3 sequence reads: CAAGRQGPYEQYF. In nucleotides, the CDR3 is TGTGCCGCAGGACGGCAGGGTCCCTACGAGCAGTACTTC.

This clonotype has a handful of counts. The chain carries TRBV7-9 and TRBJ1-4, with D unclear. The CDR3 runs to 11 residues. The V gene lost 1 base and the J gene lost 10 bases, with 4 bases spanning the gap. Germline CDR1 and CDR2: SEHNR and FQNEAQ (reference sequence). The CDR3 DNA reads as TGTGCCAGCAGCTTAGGGGGAAAACTGTTTTTT. Encoded protein: CASSLGGKLFF.

This chain uses TRBV29-1 with TRBJ1-2, with TRBD1 as a possible D gene (6 bases). Germline loops: CDR1 SQVTM, CDR2 ANQGSEA. V lost 6 bases and J lost 4, with 15 bases in between. CDR3 size: 13 residues. The CDR3 protein is CSVETGLGYGYTF. The CDR3 DNA is TGCAGCGTAGAAACAGGGCTGGGCTATGGCTACACCTTC.

A note on this clonotype: One junction end does not reproduce the germline sequence, and a read error may be involved. This sequence joins TRBV7-9 and TRBJ2-5, with TRBD2 identical over 8 bases. CDR3 length equals 16 residues. Germline V CDR1 and CDR2: SEHNR, FQNEAQ (reference sequence). The CDR3 spells CASSQRLAGGGEPQYF. CDR3 DNA sequence: TGTGCCAGCAGCCAGCGATTGGCGGGAGGTGGAGAGCCCCAGTACTTC.

By sample fraction, this clonotype is medium-sized. V is TRBV10-2 and J is TRBJ2-7; TRBD2 aligns across 7 bases. V lost 6 bases, J lost 5 bases, and 10 bases stayed unmatched. Germline V gene lookup returns CDR1 WSHSY and CDR2 SAAADI. The CDR3 sequence is 14 residues long. For the CDR3, the DNA is TGCGCCAGCAGGACTAAGACTAGCTCGGACGAGCAGTACTTC. Its translation: CASRTKTSSDEQYF.

This chain joins TRBV5-1 and TRBJ1-2, with 7 positions matching TRBD1. The CDR3 runs to 13 residues. In germline, CDR1 is SGHRS, CDR2 YFSETQ. V lost 3 bases to trimming and J lost 4 bases; unmatched junction nucleotides: 3. CDR3 sequence reads: CASSSRDSYGYTF. The CDR3 DNA sequence: TGCGCCAGCAGCTCCCGGGACAGCTATGGCTACACCTTC.

The chain is built from TRBV2 and TRBJ2-2; possible D gene TRBD1, 6 bases. The germline V gene encodes CDR1 SNHLY and CDR2 FYNNEI. Deletions cut 7 bases from V and 7 bases from J, with 10 bases between. This CDR3 contains 12 residues. The CDR3 sequence is CASKGDVGELFF. The CDR3 DNA is TGTGCCAGCAAGGGGGACGTCGGGGAGCTGTTTTTT.

This clonotype showed up many times. The chain uses TRBV3-1 and TRBJ1-3; D uncertain. V lost 8 bases to trimming and J lost 4 bases, with 0 bases between them. This CDR3 region has 9 residues. Germline V gene lookup returns CDR1 LGHDT and CDR2 YNNKEL (reference sequence). The CDR3 protein is CASGNTIYF. The CDR3 bases are TGTGCCAGCGGAAACACCATATATTTT.

There are a few counts of this clonotype. The chain combines TRBV7-2 with TRBJ2-1; TRBD2 is a possible D gene (6 bases). CDR1 and CDR2 (germline): SGHTA, FQGNSA. The CDR3 spans 16 residues. V lost 0 bases to trimming and J lost 0 bases, with 9 bases between them. The CDR3 loop reads CASSLAPGLSYNEQFF. CDR3 coding DNA: TGTGCCAGCAGCTTAGCTCCGGGACTCTCCTACAATGAGCAGTTCTTC.

By frequency in the sample, this clonotype is large. The gene calls are TRBV20-1 and TRBJ1-2, with D perhaps matching TRBD1 (5 bases). CDR1 and CDR2 (germline): DFQATT, SNEGSKA (reference sequence). V was clipped by 0 bases and J by 7 bases, with 18 bases between them. The CDR3 length is 15 residues. The CDR3 DNA reads TGCAGTGCTAGAGACCCGACCGCCCTGGGGGGTGGCTACACCTTC. Residues: CSARDPTALGGGYTF.

This clonotype was seen just once. The junction does not match germline at one end; this may be a read error. The genes are TRBV5-1 and TRBJ2-7; a possible D gene is TRBD2 (5 bases). Germline assignment: CDR1 SGHRS and CDR2 YFSETQ. The CDR3 runs to 17 residues. The CDR3 nucleotides read TGTGCCAGCAGCCCAGGCGGGCCTAGAGACGGCTTGTACGAGCAGTACTTC. Translating it yields CASSPGGPRDGLYEQYF.

The count of this clonotype is one. V gene TRBV7-6 combines with J gene TRBJ1-2; D gene unclear. CDR1 and CDR2 (germline): SGHVS, FNYEAQ. Trimming cost V 4 bases and J 10 bases, with 16 bases left between them. This CDR3 is 13 amino acids long. In DNA form, the CDR3 reads TGTGCCAGCAGCTCAGGCTCATCCGGGTTCTACACCTTC. It codes for CASSSGSSGFYTF.

This chain joins TRBV4-1 and TRBJ2-1, with a possible D match to TRBD2 (6 bases). Germline assignment: CDR1 MGHRA and CDR2 YSYEKL. The ends were cut back, 0 bases at V and 7 bases at J, with 16 bases in the middle. This CDR3 contains 16 residues. CDR3 sequence reads: CASSQESAGWGNEQFF. The CDR3 coding sequence is TGCGCCAGCAGCCAAGAATCGGCGGGATGGGGAAATGAGCAGTTCTTC.

This clonotype was found once. The gene calls are TRBV2 and TRBJ2-7; D remains ambiguous. The CDR3 has 13 amino acids. Trimming left V 4 bases short and J 6 bases short, with 13 bases between. The germline V gene has CDR1 SNHLY and CDR2 FYNNEI. CDR3: CASSGDRVSEQYF. CDR3 nucleotides: TGTGCCAGCAGTGGAGATAGGGTAAGCGAGCAGTACTTC.

Many counts were recorded for this clonotype. A much larger clone differs from this one at a single base, so this may be a read error. The chain is built from TRBV6-6 and TRBJ2-7; D unresolved. Looked up from germline, CDR1 is MNHNY and CDR2 is SVGAGI (reference sequence). V shed 5 bases and J shed 3 bases, with 14 bases lying between them. The CDR3 has 14 amino acids. The CDR3 is CASSHRGERYEQYF. The CDR3 region has the DNA TGTGCCAGCAGTCACCGAGGTGAACGCTACGAGCAGTACTTC.

This chain joins TRBV7-3 and TRBJ1-5, with D possibly being TRBD1 (5 bases). The CDR3 is made up of 19 amino acids. V gave up 1 base and J gave up 2 bases, with 21 bases separating them. Germline CDR1 SGHTA, CDR2 FQGTGA. In DNA, the CDR3 is TGTGCCAGCAGCTTAATAGGGCCCGGACTAGCGGGGGGCAATCAGCCCCAGCATTTT. This translates into CASSLIGPGLAGGNQPQHF.

V gene TRBV19 combines with J gene TRBJ2-1; 11 bases are a match to TRBD2. This CDR3 region has 14 residues. V lost 5 bases to trimming and J lost 7 bases; unmatched junction nucleotides: 4. Germline CDR1 and CDR2: LNHDA and SQIVND (reference sequence). The CDR3: CASSRRTSGNEQFF. CDR3 DNA sequence: TGTGCCAGTAGTCGACGGACTAGCGGGAATGAGCAGTTCTTC. Filled out from reference TRBV19 and TRBJ2-1, the complete variable domain reads DGGITQSPKYLFRKEGQNVTLSCEQNLNHDAMYWYRQDPGQGLRLIYYSQIVNDFQKGDIAEGYSVSREKKESFPLTVTSAQKNPTAFYLCASSRRTSGNEQFFGPGTRLTVL.

Sample share makes this clonotype medium-sized. The V gene is TRBV4-1, the J gene TRBJ1-6; the match to TRBD1 covers 10 bases. CDR1 and CDR2 from the germline V gene are MGHRA and YSYEKL. This CDR3 spans 16 amino acids. The V gene end was trimmed by 4 bases and the J gene end by 11 bases; junction bases not matched to a gene: 11. The CDR3 reads CASSLWRQGARPPLHF. CDR3 sequence (DNA): TGCGCCAGCAGCCTTTGGAGACAGGGGGCCAGGCCACCCCTCCACTTT.

There are a few counts of this clonotype. V and J are TRBV7-2 and TRBJ2-1; 9 bases map to TRBD2. The ends lost 0 bases at V and 7 bases at J; junction bases unmatched: 1. The germline gives CDR1 SGHTA, CDR2 FQGNSA. The CDR3 covers 14 residues. CDR3 sequence: CASSLASGSNEQFF. The CDR3 coding sequence is TGTGCCAGCAGCTTAGCTAGCGGGAGTAATGAGCAGTTCTTC.

By sample share, this clonotype is medium-sized. The genes are TRBV7-9 and TRBJ1-2; D ambiguous. Germline V gene sequence: CDR1 SEHNR, CDR2 FQNEAQ (reference sequence). V was shortened by 11 bases and J by 6 bases, with 10 bases between the two germline ends. The CDR3 is made up of 10 amino acids. The CDR3 region is CAVPDDGYTF. CDR3 in DNA: TGTGCCGTACCGGACGATGGCTACACCTTC.

The rearrangement links TRBV5-1 to TRBJ2-5; D tentatively fits TRBD1 or TRBD2 (6 bases each). Germline V gene lookup returns CDR1 SGHRS and CDR2 YFSETQ. V dropped 0 bases and J dropped 9 bases, with 18 bases sitting between them. This CDR3 region has 15 residues. CDR3 residues: CASSLVGGGNQPQYF. CDR3 DNA: TGCGCCAGCAGCTTGGTCGGAGGGGGGAATCAGCCCCAGTACTTC.

By frequency in the sample, this clonotype is medium-sized. The chain is built from TRBV19 and TRBJ1-2; TRBD1 matches 11 bases. Looked up from germline, CDR1 is LNHDA and CDR2 is SQIVND (reference sequence). J was trimmed by 7 bases and V by 10 bases; bases with no gene match: 8. The CDR3 covers 13 residues. CDR3 coding DNA: TGTGCCACCAGTGGGACAGGGGGTACTGGCTACACCTTC. Its translation: CATSGTGGTGYTF. Variable domain in full (rest from reference TRBV19 and TRBJ1-2): DGGITQSPKYLFRKEGQNVTLSCEQNLNHDAMYWYRQDPGQGLRLIYYSQIVNDFQKGDIAEGYSVSREKKESFPLTVTSAQKNPTAFYLCATSGTGGTGYTFGSGTRLTVV.

The chain has TRBV15 and TRBJ2-2; no clear D. The CDR3 runs 12 residues. The V and J ends lost 5 bases and 1 base respectively, with 2 bases between them. Germline V gives CDR1 LNHNV, CDR2 YYDKDF (reference sequence). The CDR3 bases are TGTGCCACCAGCCGGAACACCGGGGAGCTGTTTTTT. It yields the protein CATSRNTGELFF.

By sample share, this clonotype is medium-sized (0.01 to 0.1%). The chain links TRBV2 to TRBJ1-2; 7 positions match TRBD1. Germline trimming cut 3 bases from V and 7 bases from J; bases unmatched to any gene: 2. Germline V CDR1 and CDR2: SNHLY, FYNNEI. The CDR3 contains 12 residues. The CDR3 sequence: CASSDRGFGYTF. CDR3 coding DNA: TGTGCCAGCAGTGACAGGGGGTTTGGCTACACCTTC. The full variable domain, its missing parts supplied by reference TRBV2 and TRBJ1-2, is EPEVTQTPSHQVTQMGQEVILRCVPISNHLYFYWYRQILGQKVEFLVSFYNNEISEKSEIFDDQFSVERPDGSNFTLKIRSTKLEDSAMYFCASSDRGFGYTFGSGTRLTVV.

The V and J genes are TRBV24-1 and TRBJ2-1; 7 bases match TRBD1. Per the germline V gene, CDR1 is KGHDR and CDR2 is SFDVKD. The CDR3 covers 15 residues. V trimming: 5 bases; J trimming: 0 bases; junction bases outside the gene matches: 3. The CDR3 loop reads CATSANRGSYNEQFF. The CDR3 bases are TGTGCCACCAGTGCAAACAGGGGCTCCTACAATGAGCAGTTCTTC.

In regard to this clonotype: At one of its ends the junction is not consistent with the germline gene, which may arise from a read error. J is TRBJ1-3 and V is TRBV7-7; 8 nucleotides align to TRBD1. The V gene's germline CDR1 is SSHAT and CDR2 FNYEAQ (reference sequence). The CDR3 totals 13 residues. The CDR3 DNA is TGTGCTAGCAGCTTAGGACAGGGAGACACCATATATTTT. This translates into CASSLGQGDTIYF.

This clonotype appeared many times. This could be a read error, since a much larger clone is one nucleotide away. The chain employs TRBV6-5 and TRBJ2-1, with D perhaps matching TRBD2 (6 bases). Trimming took 5 bases from V and 7 from J, leaving 12 bases between them. Germline loops: CDR1 MNHEY, CDR2 SVGAGI. The CDR3 has 13 residues. The CDR3 loop is CASSRSRGNEQFF. The CDR3 DNA is TGTGCCAGCAGTCGCTCTCGGGGGAATGAGCAGTTCTTC.

The V gene is TRBV18, the J gene TRBJ1-2; D is unclear. Germline V gives CDR1 KGHSH, CDR2 LQKENI. The V and J ends lost 3 bases and 1 base respectively, with 3 bases between them. This CDR3 region has 12 residues. The CDR3 region has the DNA TGTGCCAGCTCACCCGATAACTATGGCTACACCTTC. This codes for CASSPDNYGYTF.

This sequence joins TRBV20-1 and TRBJ1-6; D is possibly TRBD1 (5 bases). The germline gives CDR1 DFQATT, CDR2 SNEGSKA (reference sequence). The CDR3 contains 14 residues. CDR3 DNA: TGCAGCGTTCGGGGCAGCTCCTATAATTCACCCCTCCACTTT. This codes for CSVRGSSYNSPLHF.

Comments on this clonotype: At one end, the junction sequence differs from germline, possibly due to a read error. The J gene is TRBJ1-5, the V gene TRBV2; D possibly corresponds to TRBD1 (5 bases). This CDR3 contains 13 residues. CDR1 SNHLY and CDR2 FYNNEI come from the germline V gene. The CDR3 nucleotides read TGTGCCAGCAGGGAAGACAGTGTTCAGCCCCAGCATTTT. It encodes CASREDSVQPQHF. The full variable domain, with the rest looked up from reference TRBV2 and TRBJ1-5, is EPEVTQTPSHQVTQMGQEVILRCVPISNHLYFYWYRQILGQKVEFLVSFYNNEISEKSEIFDDQFSVERPDGSNFTLKIRSTKLEDSAMYFCASREDSVQPQHFGDGTRLSIL.

The V call is TRBV20-1, the J call TRBJ1-6; tentative D call: TRBD1 (5 bases). The ends were cut back, 3 bases at V and 7 bases at J, with 19 bases in the middle. CDR1 is DFQATT and CDR2 is SNEGSKA in the germline V gene (reference sequence). The CDR3 has 16 residues. The DNA for the CDR3 is TGCAGTGCTAGCGCAGGGCGAGGGGTTAACAATTCACCCCTCCACTTT. This encodes CSASAGRGVNNSPLHF.